This T cell receptor (beta chain) was captured in a study of cytomegalovirus exposure and HLA in healthy donors. As for this clone: Its target is unknown.

Whole-study findings and limits: Through in vitro validation, a few CMV-associated chains were shown to be specific for CMV antigens. It was found in a later analysis that first-cohort TCR clusters tended to co-occur in the 100 to 150 validation repertoires. Investigators reported 150 to 200 TCR beta chains as tied to cytomegalovirus.

Sequencing used immunoSEQ multiplex PCR; TCRdb keeps in-frame clones, though not all of them. The data contain some 110,000 clones, roughly 86% of them singletons. CDR3 size: 15 residues. V was trimmed by 4 bases and J by 2 bases, leaving 10 bases between them. Germline CDR1 and CDR2: SGHRS and YFSETQ. The specimen was PBMCs. The receptor's source is a man between 18 and 29 years old in good health and CMV-seronegative. The rearrangement uses TRBV5-1 and TRBJ2-6; D is uncertain. In DNA, the CDR3 is TGCGCCAGCAGCCCTGACACGACTGGGGCCAACGTCCTGACTTTC. Translated: CASSPDTTGANVLTF.